This TCR beta chain was captured by sequencing in a study of glioma-infiltrating T cells. At the level of the study: WHO grade II oligodendrogliomas or astrocytomas, plus non-recurrent WHO grade IV glioblastomas, were sampled. Overall study results and limits: Tissue and blood shared very few CDR3 sequences. Signature shared blood CDR3 motifs were enriched in low-divergence and depleted in high-divergence patients.

Using RNA template, CDR3s of TCR alpha and beta were amplified with iRepertoire arm-PCR. For one-step reverse transcription and amplification, 100-400 ng of tissue mRNA or PBMC total RNA was used. TCRdb re-called the multiplex PCR reads with MiXCR, one entry per CDR3 protein. The table records 300,000 to 450,000 distinct CDR3 sequences, 41% of them present only once. Worth noting for this clonotype: The antigen is undetermined.

The sequencing sample was made of glioma tissue, nonneoplastic brain tissue, or PBMCs (not recorded which). The sequence came from a human donor with low-grade glioma or glioblastoma, undergoing nonglioma brain surgery, or in good health (not recorded which).

The CDR3: CASSPSGRREETQYF. CDR3 in DNA: TGCGCCAGCAGCCCCTCCGGCAGGCGGGAGGAGACCCAGTACTTC. The chain carries TRBV5-1 and TRBJ2-5; the match to TRBD2 covers 7 bases. The CDR3 covers 15 residues. Germline assignment: CDR1 SGHRS and CDR2 YFSETQ. V shed 4 bases, J shed 5 bases, and the junction held 11 bases outside the gene matches.